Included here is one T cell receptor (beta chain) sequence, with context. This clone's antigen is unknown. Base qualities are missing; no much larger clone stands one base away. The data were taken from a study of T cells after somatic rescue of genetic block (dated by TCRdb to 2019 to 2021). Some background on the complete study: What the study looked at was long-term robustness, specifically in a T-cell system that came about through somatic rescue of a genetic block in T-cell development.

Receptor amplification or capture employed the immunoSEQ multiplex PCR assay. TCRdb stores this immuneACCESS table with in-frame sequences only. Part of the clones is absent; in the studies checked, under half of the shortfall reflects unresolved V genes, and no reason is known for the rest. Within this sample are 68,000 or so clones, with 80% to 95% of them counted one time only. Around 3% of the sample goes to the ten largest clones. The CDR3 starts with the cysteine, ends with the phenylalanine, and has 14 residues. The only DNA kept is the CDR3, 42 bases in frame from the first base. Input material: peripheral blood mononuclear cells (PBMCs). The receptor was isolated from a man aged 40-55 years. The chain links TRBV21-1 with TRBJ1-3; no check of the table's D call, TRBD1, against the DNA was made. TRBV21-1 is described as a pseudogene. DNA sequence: TGTGCCAGCAGCAAACAGGACAGGGCGAACACCATATATTTT. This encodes CASSKQDRANTIYF.